The 23 T cell receptor beta chains in this list originate from one sample, sequenced in a study of blood T cell repertoires in COVID-19. Clones were sequenced by immunoSEQ multiplex PCR, and TCRdb holds only the in-frame ones, with some missing. This sample carries approximately 120,000 clones, approximately 84% of them seen once, and the ten largest clones take 10% to 15%. Sequencing was carried out using peripheral blood. The origin of the receptors is a human donor in a cohort sampled during active COVID-19.

The chain uses TRBV5-6 and TRBJ1-1; 9 nucleotides agree with TRBD1. CDR3 length equals 17 residues. J gave up 0 bases and V 2 bases, and 8 bases lay outside the gene matches. Germline CDR1 and CDR2: SGHDT and YYEEEE. CDR3 nucleotides: TGTGCCAGCAGCTTACCCACAGGGGGCCAAATGAACACTGAAGCTTTCTTT. Protein sequence: CASSLPTGGQMNTEAFF. The full variable domain, rest sourced from reference TRBV5-6 and TRBJ1-1, is DAGVTQSPTHLIKTRGQQVTLRCSPKSGHDTVSWYQQALGQGPQFIFQYYEEEERQRGNFPDRFSGHQFPNYSSELNVNALLLGDSALYLCASSLPTGGQMNTEAFFGQGTRLTVV.

The table lists this clone with a count of one. The gene calls are TRBV2 and TRBJ2-7; tentatively, D is TRBD2 (6 bases). CDR3 length equals 15 residues. V lost 4 bases and J 6 bases, leaving 19 bases between the germline ends. Germline V gene data show CDR1 as SNHLY and CDR2 as FYNNEI. The CDR3 sequence is CASSVSEAGRGEQYF. The CDR3 DNA reads as TGTGCCAGCAGTGTAAGTGAGGCGGGACGGGGCGAGCAGTACTTC.

The V and J genes are TRBV15 and TRBJ2-4; TRBD1 might be the D (6 bases). This CDR3 contains 17 residues. The V end was cut by 3 bases, the J end by 0 bases, with 15 bases between. The V gene's germline CDR1 is LNHNV and CDR2 YYDKDF (reference sequence). The CDR3 here is CATSRATGSLAKNIQYF. The CDR3 nucleotides read TGTGCCACCAGCAGGGCGACAGGTTCCTTAGCCAAAAACATTCAGTACTTC.

On this clone itself: This specimen includes other DNA sequences encoding the same CDR3. V is TRBV5-1 and J is TRBJ2-3; the match to TRBD2 covers 9 bases. CDR3 length: 16 amino acids. Germline V gene data show CDR1 as SGHRS and CDR2 as YFSETQ. J was trimmed by 3 bases and V by 0 bases; bases with no gene match: 5. The CDR3 loop reads CASSLGGGGATDTQYF. For the CDR3, the DNA is TGCGCCAGCAGCTTGGGCGGCGGGGGGGCTACAGATACGCAGTATTTT.

The chain combines TRBV5-8 with TRBJ1-1; D is unclear. Germline CDR1 and CDR2: SGHTS and YDEGEE. The V and J ends lost 0 bases and 5 bases respectively, with 11 bases between them. This CDR3 has 14 residues. As DNA, the CDR3 is TGTGCCAGCAGCTTGGGGGGAGGGAATACTGAAGCTTTCTTT. Its translation: CASSLGGGNTEAFF.

This sequence joins TRBV28 and TRBJ1-2; D is unclear. With 3 bases removed from V and 4 bases from J, the gap between germline ends came to 15 bases. The germline V gene encodes CDR1 MDHEN and CDR2 SYDVKM. CDR3 size: 15 residues. The CDR3 DNA follows: TGTGCCAGCAGTTTGACGGGGAGATTATCCTATGGCTACACCTTC. It translates to CASSLTGRLSYGYTF.

This sequence joins TRBV18 and TRBJ2-5, with D unresolved. The germline CDR1 and CDR2 sequences are KGHSH and LQKENI. The CDR3 length is 13 residues. Trimming pared 2 bases from V and 2 bases from J, leaving 6 bases between. The CDR3 spells CASSPVPQETQYF. Written as DNA, the CDR3 is TGTGCCAGCTCACCAGTTCCGCAAGAGACCCAGTACTTC.

The rearrangement links TRBV5-1 to TRBJ2-7, with D perhaps matching TRBD2 (5 bases). V lost 4 bases and J 2 bases, leaving 10 bases between the germline ends. Germline V gives CDR1 SGHRS, CDR2 YFSETQ. The CDR3 runs to 13 residues. The DNA for the CDR3 is TGCGCCAGCAGCCCCCCTAGCCCCTACGAGCAGTACTTC. Amino acid sequence: CASSPPSPYEQYF.

The DNA for the CDR3 is TGTGCCAGCAGCGTAGGAGCGGGGGAGGCTCAGCAGTATTTT. It yields the protein CASSVGAGEAQQYF. The chain couples TRBV9 to TRBJ2-3; 8 positions agree with TRBD2. The CDR3 consists of 14 residues. Germline CDR1 reads SGDLS; CDR2 reads YYNGEE. V lost 0 bases, J lost 11 bases, and 8 bases stayed unmatched.

This chain joins TRBV28 and TRBJ2-7; D gene uncertain. Germline CDR1 is MDHEN and CDR2 is SYDVKM. CDR3 length: 14 amino acids. V was cut by 1 base and J by 2 bases, with 9 bases left in between. The CDR3 DNA sequence: TGTGCCAGCAGTTTATCCGGGTCAGCCTACGAGCAGTACTTC. Translation gives CASSLSGSAYEQYF.

This sequence joins TRBV6-2 or TRBV6-3 and TRBJ1-2; perhaps TRBD1 as D (6 bases). V shed 0 bases and J shed 8 bases, with 10 bases lying between them. The CDR3 runs to 13 residues. Germline lookup yields CDR1 MNHEY and CDR2 SVGEGT. This chain's CDR3 is CASSYSTGSGYTF. The CDR3 DNA reads as TGTGCCAGCAGTTACTCCACAGGGAGCGGCTACACCTTC.

This clone was seen more than once but under ten times. The rearrangement links TRBV10-3 to TRBJ2-7, with TRBD2 as a possible D gene (5 bases). V was cut by 11 bases and J by 7 bases, with 24 bases left in between. This CDR3 contains 14 residues. The V gene's germline CDR1 is ENHRY and CDR2 SYGVKD. The CDR3 loop reads CAFSATGSSGEQYF. CDR3 coding DNA: TGTGCCTTCTCCGCCACGGGGTCCTCGGGGGAGCAGTACTTC.

With respect to this clone: The germline gene is not matched at one end of the junction; a read error may be the cause. This chain connects TRBV3-1 (or the pseudogene TRBV3-2) to TRBJ1-5; 7 positions agree with TRBD1. The germline V gene encodes CDR1 LGHDT and CDR2 YNNKEL (reference sequence). The CDR3 extends over 17 amino acids. In DNA, the CDR3 is TGTGCCAGCAGCAAAGATCCAGGGGGTATTAGCAATCAGCCCCAGCATTTT. Encoded protein: CASSKDPGGISNQPQHF.

The V gene is TRBV30, the J gene TRBJ1-5; D is undetermined. The CDR3 sequence is 13 residues long. Trimming shortened V by 4 bases and J by 4 bases, and 11 bases separated the two germline ends. Germline V gene data show CDR1 as GTSNPN and CDR2 as SVGIG (reference sequence). The CDR3 nucleotides are TGTGCCTGGAATAGTATCGGGAATCAGCCCCAGCATTTT. Translated, it gives CAWNSIGNQPQHF.

J is TRBJ2-3 and V is TRBV9; D might be TRBD2 (7 bases). The length of the CDR3 is 16 residues. Germline V lookup: CDR1 SGDLS, CDR2 YYNGEE. V dropped 3 bases and J dropped 6 bases, with 20 bases sitting between them. CDR3 protein: CASSGGLSGGPDTQYF. The CDR3 DNA reads as TGTGCCAGCAGCGGCGGACTCTCCGGGGGGCCTGATACGCAGTATTTT.

The chain carries TRBV5-1 and TRBJ2-5; D is possibly TRBD2 (5 bases). Trimming removed 7 bases at V and 1 base at J, with 17 bases between. The CDR3 consists of 15 residues. Germline lookup yields CDR1 SGHRS and CDR2 YFSETQ. The CDR3 reads CASRSLWRPQETQYF. CDR3 bases: TGCGCCAGCCGCTCTCTATGGAGGCCCCAAGAGACCCAGTACTTC. The complete variable domain, with remaining parts taken from reference TRBV5-1 and TRBJ2-5, reads KAGVTQTPRYLIKTRGQQVTLSCSPISGHRSVSWYQQTPGQGLQFLFEYFSETQRNKGNFPGRFSGRQFSNSRSEMNVSTLELGDSALYLCASRSLWRPQETQYFGPGTRLLVL.

The chain links TRBV5-1 to TRBJ1-5; D remains unclear. CDR1 and CDR2 (germline): SGHRS, YFSETQ. V dropped 0 bases and J dropped 5 bases, with 15 bases sitting between them. This CDR3 has 16 residues. CDR3 protein: CASSLAEGKTYQPQHF. In DNA form, the CDR3 reads TGCGCCAGCAGCTTGGCCGAGGGAAAGACCTATCAGCCCCAGCATTTT. Supplemented by reference TRBV5-1 and TRBJ1-5, the full variable domain reads KAGVTQTPRYLIKTRGQQVTLSCSPISGHRSVSWYQQTPGQGLQFLFEYFSETQRNKGNFPGRFSGRQFSNSRSEMNVSTLELGDSALYLCASSLAEGKTYQPQHFGDGTRLSIL.

This clone was found a few times. The chain joins TRBV6-1 to TRBJ2-3; 7 bases are shared with TRBD2. The germline gives CDR1 MNHNS, CDR2 SASEGT. V lost 2 bases to trimming and J lost 2 bases; unmatched junction nucleotides: 7. The CDR3 is made up of 16 amino acids. The CDR3 DNA follows: TGTGCCAGCAGTGAATTGGGCGGGGGAGTCACAGATACGCAGTATTTT. The encoded protein is CASSELGGGVTDTQYF.

The CDR3 coding sequence is TGTGCCAGTAGCCGAGGGGAAGCGGGGGGGCGAAATGAGCAGTTCTTC. It codes for CASSRGEAGGRNEQFF. This chain connects TRBV19 to TRBJ2-1, with 10 bases fitting TRBD2. Germline-derived CDR1 and CDR2 are LNHDA and SQIVND (reference sequence). J gave up 7 bases and V 6 bases, and 12 bases lay outside the gene matches. CDR3 length: 16 amino acids.

This clone has only a few counts. V gene TRBV6-6 combines with J gene TRBJ2-7; D is unclear. Deletions cut 4 bases from V and 4 bases from J, with 5 bases between. The length of the CDR3 is 11 residues. Germline V gives CDR1 MNHNY, CDR2 SVGAGI (reference sequence). This chain's CDR3 is CASSLQYEQYF. CDR3 sequence (DNA): TGTGCCAGCAGTTTACAATACGAGCAGTACTTC.

This chain joins TRBV30 and TRBJ2-5; 7 nucleotides align to TRBD1. This CDR3 spans 14 amino acids. Germline V CDR1 and CDR2: GTSNPN, SVGIG (reference sequence). After removal of 0 bases from V and 5 bases from J, the junction contained 6 bases not matched to a gene. Written as DNA, the CDR3 is TGTGCCTGGAGTGTAGGGGGCGCAGGGGAGACCCAGTACTTC. Its protein product is CAWSVGGAGETQYF. The variable domain in full, with the rest retrieved from reference TRBV30 and TRBJ2-5, is SQTIHQWPATLVQPVGSPLSLECTVEGTSNPNLYWYRQAAGRGLQLLFYSVGIGQISSEVPQNLSASRPQDRQFILSSKKLLLSDSGFYLCAWSVGGAGETQYFGPGTRLLVL.

This chain joins TRBV7-9 and TRBJ1-6, with TRBD1 matching over 8 bases. Trimming cost V 5 bases and J 3 bases; bases outside gene matches: 6. Germline CDR1 and CDR2: SEHNR and FQNEAQ (reference sequence). The CDR3 extends over 16 amino acids. CDR3 nucleotide sequence: TGTGCCAGCAGCCTGGACAGGGTGAGCTATAATTCACCCCTCCACTTT. It is translated as CASSLDRVSYNSPLHF.

Notes on this clone: Other DNA sequences in the same sample also yield this CDR3. The chain uses TRBV6-5 and TRBJ1-1; 9 bases match TRBD1. CDR3 size: 14 residues. Germline V gene lookup returns CDR1 MNHEY and CDR2 SVGAGI. Trimming took 6 bases from V and 1 from J; bases not matched to a gene: 3. The CDR3 region has the DNA TGTGCCAGCAGAAAGACAGGGGGGAACACTGAAGCTTTCTTT. Translating it yields CASRKTGGNTEAFF.